This T cell receptor beta chain was retrieved from a study of blood T cell repertoires in COVID-19 (dated by TCRdb to between 2020 and 2021). Describing the broader study: Samples from collaborators originated in the United States, Italy and Spain and spanned both the acute and convalescent phases of COVID-19. The prospective study material was composed of cDNA or gDNA derived from T cells, B-cell-depleted T cells, or PBMCs. Subjects who had been exposed to COVID-19, were actively infected with it, or had recovered from it provided the deeply sampled blood TCRbeta repertoires that made up the dataset. The repertoires were made available in a free public database intended to serve as a resource for research on the immune response to SARS-CoV-2. Samples were obtained from the ongoing ImmuneRACE study (first 160 participants) and from 1,200 or so subjects provided by 6 global collaborators. The sample metadata nearly always contained a de-identified subject ID, COVID-19 status, age in years and sex. HLA class I and class II types, where available, came from metadata supplied by the sample provider rather than from assay-based typing. Study-wide conclusions, independent of this receptor: Clinical and demographic metadata were provided uncurated, with the amount varying by source and participant.

Another Seattle source contributed samples from volunteer blood donors who had recovered from COVID-19. The collaborating institutions used their own protocols to collect whole blood in K2EDTA tubes. For TCRbeta analysis, collaborators shipped samples in one of three forms: frozen whole blood, isolated PBMCs, or DNA extracted from either of those sample types. The V end loses 0 bases and the J end loses 4 bases, and a stretch of 12 bases separates them. Measured from the cysteine to the phenylalanine, the CDR3 is 15 residues long. The DNA shown is the 45-base CDR3, in frame from base 1. CDR1 LGHNA and CDR2 YNFKEQ are derived from the germline V gene. TCRbeta CDR3 regions were amplified from genomic DNA using the immunoSEQ Assay, a bias-controlled multiplex PCR. In the source study's methods: The number of nucleated cells in each sample was estimated from the amplification of reference gene primers within the assay. To quantify the absolute abundance of each unique TCRbeta CDR3 rearrangement, sequence reads were collapsed and filtered. Productive Simpson clonality was computed per sample as the square root of Simpson's diversity index over productive rearrangements. The table comes from immuneACCESS by way of TCRdb, which keeps in-frame sequences with V and J called. Part of the clones is missing from these tables; in studies checked, under half for an unresolved V gene and the rest for unknown reasons. D and trimming come from the DNA, and the V and J calls and clone size come from that table. The sample data list over 95,000 clones, and around nine tenths of these were observed just once. The ten largest make up less than 8.5% of the sample.

With respect to this clone: No antigen is known for it. Base qualities are not recorded, but no much larger clone differs from it by a single base.

The TCR sequence derives from a woman in her 70s who had recovered from COVID-19. The rearrangement joined TRBV4-2 to TRBJ1-2; too little of a D gene remains to name it. Source material: peripheral blood. Here the CDR3 is given as CASSQEGGLSYGYTF. In nucleotide form, the sequence is TGTGCCAGCAGCCAAGAAGGAGGGTTGAGCTATGGCTACACCTTC.